These 30 T cell receptor beta chains came from one sample sequenced in a study of control samples from healthy donors and cancer patients. This table comes from immunoSEQ multiplex PCR, and its TCRdb copy is limited to in-frame clones, with some not included. The table lists tens of thousands of clones, over 75% of them singletons. What was sequenced was PBMCs. The receptor source for this set is a woman aged 50 to 60 with head and neck cancer.

The chain is built from TRBV11-2 and TRBJ2-5; no definite D call. This CDR3 spans 15 amino acids. Germline V gene sequence: CDR1 SGHAT, CDR2 FQNNGV. Trimming took off 1 base at V and 3 bases at J, with 12 bases between the two ends. The DNA for the CDR3 is TGTGCCAGCAGCTTAGGAGTCGACGGAGAAGAGACCCAGTACTTC. The encoded protein is CASSLGVDGEETQYF.

This chain uses TRBV27 with TRBJ1-3; TRBD1 matches 8 bases. The CDR3 covers 11 residues. V was clipped by 8 bases and J by 9 bases; unmatched bases: 3. Germline values: CDR1 MNHEY, CDR2 SMNVEV (reference sequence). Here the CDR3 DNA reads TGTGCCAGCGGGACAGGTGGCACCATATATTTT. This gives the protein CASGTGGTIYF.

The chain recombines TRBV19 with TRBJ2-4; no definite D call. CDR3 length equals 14 residues. The V gene lost 3 bases and the J gene lost 0 bases, with 6 bases spanning the gap. Germline CDR1 LNHDA, CDR2 SQIVND (reference sequence). The CDR3 sequence is CASSMAVAKNIQYF. CDR3 bases: TGTGCCAGTAGTATGGCGGTAGCCAAAAACATTCAGTACTTC.

The chain combines TRBV27 with TRBJ1-6; D unclear. This CDR3 is built from 12 residues. Trimming removed 3 bases at V and 4 bases at J, with 1 base between. Germline CDR1 MNHEY, CDR2 SMNVEV (reference sequence). The DNA of the CDR3 is TGTGCCAGCAGTTTGTATAATTCACCCCTCCACTTT. This encodes CASSLYNSPLHF.

Here the CDR3 DNA reads TGTGCCAGCAGTTTATCGCTAGGGACCTACGAGCAGTACTTC. This sequence encodes CASSLSLGTYEQYF. The rearrangement joins TRBV28 to TRBJ2-7; D gene unclear. The CDR3 is 14 amino acids. V lost 1 base and J 2 bases, leaving 9 bases between the germline ends. Germline CDR1 MDHEN, CDR2 SYDVKM.

The chain uses TRBV2 and TRBJ2-7, with D possibly TRBD1 on 5 matching bases. V dropped 10 bases and J dropped 1 base, with 17 bases sitting between them. CDR1 SNHLY and CDR2 FYNNEI come from the germline V gene. This CDR3 has 14 residues. The CDR3 loop reads CATKPGLGSYEQYF. The CDR3 nucleotides are TGTGCCACGAAACCAGGGCTAGGGTCCTACGAGCAGTACTTC.

The V gene is TRBV11-2, the J gene TRBJ2-5; no firm D call. The germline CDR1 and CDR2 sequences are SGHAT and FQNNGV. This CDR3 comprises 12 residues. V lost 5 bases to trimming and J lost 4 bases, with 8 bases between them. CDR3 residues: CASSPPGETQYF. Here the CDR3 DNA reads TGTGCCAGCAGCCCTCCCGGAGAGACCCAGTACTTC.

The V gene is TRBV3-1 (or the pseudogene TRBV3-2), the J gene TRBJ1-6; D is unclear. CDR1 is LGHDT and CDR2 is YNNKEL in the germline V gene (reference sequence). V was clipped by 6 bases and J by 0 bases, with 12 bases between them. The CDR3 has 16 amino acids. The CDR3 DNA is TGTGCCAGCAGACAATCAACGAGCTCCTATAATTCACCCCTCCACTTT. Amino acids: CASRQSTSSYNSPLHF.

J is TRBJ1-5 and V is TRBV10-1; 10 bases agree with TRBD1. V trimming: 9 bases; J trimming: 0 bases; junction bases outside the gene matches: 5. The germline CDR1 and CDR2 sequences are WNHNN and SYGVQD (reference sequence). The CDR3 consists of 15 residues. CDR3 DNA sequence: TGCGCCAGGACAGGGGGCCAGATTAGCAATCAGCCCCAGCATTTT. Its translation is CARTGGQISNQPQHF.

V usage is TRBV3-1 (or the pseudogene TRBV3-2) and J usage is TRBJ2-1, with TRBD2 identical over 12 bases. The length of the CDR3 is 14 residues. Germline V lookup: CDR1 LGHDT, CDR2 YNNKEL (reference sequence). Unmatched junction bases numbered 2, after V lost 6 bases and J lost 5 bases. CDR3: CASSRTSGDNEQFF. CDR3 in DNA: TGTGCCAGCAGTCGGACTAGCGGGGACAATGAGCAGTTCTTC.

The chain has TRBV5-6 and TRBJ2-1, with 7 bases matching TRBD1. There are 16 residues in the CDR3. V lost 1 base and J lost 6; bases outside the gene matches: 10. Germline values: CDR1 SGHDT, CDR2 YYEEEE. DNA for the CDR3: TGTGCCAGCAGCTTGACCCGGGACAGTCTTTTCAATGAGCAGTTCTTC. Translation gives CASSLTRDSLFNEQFF.

V usage is TRBV11-2 and J usage is TRBJ1-1; 7 bases are shared with TRBD1. Germline lookup yields CDR1 SGHAT and CDR2 FQNNGV. This CDR3 contains 20 residues. With 0 bases clipped from V and 2 bases from J, the junction kept 18 bases outside the gene matches. As DNA, the CDR3 is TGTGCCAGCAGCTTAGATTGGACAGGCGACGCGTGGGCCCTAAACACTGAAGCTTTCTTT. It encodes CASSLDWTGDAWALNTEAFF.

This clone was seen more than once but under ten times. The chain has TRBV28 and TRBJ2-7, with TRBD2 as a possible D gene (6 bases). CDR1 is MDHEN, CDR2 SYDVKM, per germline. V was clipped by 5 bases and J by 0 bases, with 14 bases between them. This CDR3 is built from 15 residues. CDR3 sequence: CASSTDRRDSYEQYF. The DNA of the CDR3 is TGTGCCAGCAGTACGGACCGGAGGGACTCCTACGAGCAGTACTTC.

The V call is TRBV10-3, the J call TRBJ2-6; 10 positions agree with TRBD1. Germline lookup yields CDR1 ENHRY and CDR2 SYGVKD. The trim removed 1 base at V and 2 bases at J, leaving 5 bases unmatched. The CDR3 has 18 residues. CDR3 bases: TGTGCCATCAGTGAGTGGACAGGGGGATCGGCTGGGGCCAACGTCCTGACTTTC. Residues: CAISEWTGGSAGANVLTF.

This chain connects TRBV2 to TRBJ1-2, with D perhaps TRBD1 (6 bases). CDR3 size: 15 residues. Germline V CDR1 and CDR2: SNHLY, FYNNEI. Trimming shortened V by 2 bases and J by 6 bases, and 16 bases separated the two germline ends. The CDR3 DNA reads as TGTGCCAGCAGTGAAAGTTGGGCAGGGGTAAATGGCTACACCTTC. Amino acids: CASSESWAGVNGYTF.

This sequence joins TRBV7-2 and TRBJ2-7; D may be TRBD2 (7 bases). V was cut by 2 bases and J by 9 bases, with 14 bases left in between. Per the germline V gene, CDR1 is SGHTA and CDR2 is FQGNSA. The CDR3 is 13 residues long. The CDR3 sequence is CASSLSGGAGQYF. DNA for the CDR3: TGTGCCAGCAGCTTAAGTGGGGGGGCGGGGCAGTACTTC. Together with reference TRBV7-2 and TRBJ2-7, the CDR3 gives the full variable domain: GAGVSQSPSNKVTEKGKDVELRCDPISGHTALYWYRQSLGQGLEFLIYFQGNSAPDKSGLPSDRFSAERTGGSVSTLTIQRTQQEDSAVYLCASSLSGGAGQYFGPGTRLTVT.

The chain links TRBV28 to TRBJ2-7, with 9 nucleotides matching TRBD1. The germline V gene encodes CDR1 MDHEN and CDR2 SYDVKM. The CDR3 length is 14 residues. The trim removed 6 bases at V and 6 bases at J, leaving 9 bases unmatched. Written as DNA, the CDR3 is TGTGCCAGCAGCCGTTGGGACAGGGCTAGCGAGCAGTACTTC. This encodes CASSRWDRASEQYF. Combining the CDR3 with reference TRBV28 and TRBJ2-7 gives the whole variable domain DVKVTQSSRYLVKRTGEKVFLECVQDMDHENMFWYRQDPGLGLRLIYFSYDVKMKEKGDIPEGYSVSREKKERFSLILESASTNQTSMYLCASSRWDRASEQYFGPGTRLTVT.

This clone has just one count. The V and J genes are TRBV3-1 (or the pseudogene TRBV3-2) and TRBJ2-1, with 9 bases aligning to TRBD1. The CDR3 totals 15 residues. The germline CDR1 and CDR2 sequences are LGHDT and YNNKEL (reference sequence). J gave up 10 bases and V 5 bases, and 12 bases lay outside the gene matches. CDR3 in DNA: TGTGCCAGCAGCTCACAGGGGGCCGCAACCACAGAGCAGTTCTTC. Amino acid sequence: CASSSQGAATTEQFF.

This clone was detected once. This chain joins TRBV28 and TRBJ2-3, with D maybe TRBD1 (5 bases). Germline CDR1 and CDR2: MDHEN and SYDVKM. Trimming left V 6 bases short and J 2 bases short, with 15 bases between. The length of the CDR3 is 15 residues. In DNA form, the CDR3 reads TGTGCCAGCAGCTTTGCCGACAGTCCCACAGATACGCAGTATTTT. This codes for CASSFADSPTDTQYF.

The rearrangement links TRBV29-1 to TRBJ2-3, with D uncertain. The CDR3 sequence is 14 residues long. V shed 4 bases and J shed 0 bases, with 11 bases lying between them. Germline CDR1 and CDR2: SQVTM and ANQGSEA. In nucleotides, the CDR3 is TGCAGCGTTGCCGGTCCGGTTAGCACAGATACGCAGTATTTT. Amino acid sequence: CSVAGPVSTDTQYF.

This clone came up once. The chain combines TRBV5-6 with TRBJ2-7, with D unclear. Trimming took 2 bases from V and 8 from J, leaving 17 bases between them. The germline V gene encodes CDR1 SGHDT and CDR2 YYEEEE. This CDR3 is built from 14 residues. The CDR3 DNA reads as TGTGCCAGCAGCTTAAGAGGTCTTAACGGACAGCAGTACTTC. Its protein is CASSLRGLNGQQYF.

The chain joins TRBV2 to TRBJ1-2; D may be TRBD1 (5 bases). Germline V gene sequence: CDR1 SNHLY, CDR2 FYNNEI. CDR3 length equals 15 residues. V was shortened by 5 bases and J by 4 bases, with 17 bases between the two germline ends. The CDR3 coding sequence is TGTGCCAGCAGTCATAGCACCGACAGCCCCTATGGCTACACCTTC. It specifies CASSHSTDSPYGYTF.

The rearrangement links TRBV5-4 to TRBJ1-1, with D possibly being TRBD1 (5 bases). The V gene's germline CDR1 is SGHNT and CDR2 YYREEE (reference sequence). V was pared by 2 bases and J by 10 bases, with 18 bases between. The CDR3 is 14 residues long. For the CDR3, the DNA is TGTGCCAGCAGCTTAGGAGGGGCTTTAGAGGGAGCTTTCTTT. This encodes CASSLGGALEGAFF.

V and J are TRBV6-5 and TRBJ2-2; D assignment may be TRBD1 or TRBD2 (5 bases each). Germline loops: CDR1 MNHEY, CDR2 SVGAGI. The length of the CDR3 is 14 residues. Trimming pared 2 bases from V and 4 bases from J, leaving 8 bases between. The CDR3 reads CASSYRGFTGELFF. The CDR3 nucleotides read TGTGCCAGCAGTTACCGGGGCTTCACCGGGGAGCTGTTTTTT.

The chain carries TRBV14 and TRBJ2-1; no definite D call. The CDR3 sequence is 18 residues long. The germline CDR1 and CDR2 sequences are SGHDN and FVKESK. V was clipped by 0 bases and J by 2 bases, with 17 bases between them. The CDR3 here is CASSQDRNSWSAYNEQFF. CDR3 in DNA: TGTGCCAGCAGCCAAGATCGGAATTCGTGGTCGGCCTACAATGAGCAGTTCTTC.

V gene TRBV25-1 combines with J gene TRBJ2-1, with a possible D match to TRBD2 (5 bases). The CDR3 has 11 residues. Germline V gives CDR1 MGHDK, CDR2 SYGVNS. Trimming shortened V by 9 bases and J by 7 bases, and 10 bases separated the two germline ends. DNA of the CDR3: TGTGCCAGTTCCGGACTTAATGAGCAGTTCTTC. As protein: CASSGLNEQFF.

The CDR3 reads CASSRGGPDTQYF. CDR3 in DNA: TGTGCCAGCAGCAGAGGGGGCCCAGATACGCAGTATTTT. This chain links TRBV7-9 with TRBJ2-3, with 7 bases that match TRBD1. The CDR3 is made up of 13 amino acids. V dropped 5 bases and J dropped 4; count of bases not matched to a gene: 3. Germline assignment: CDR1 SEHNR and CDR2 FQNEAQ (reference sequence).

The rearrangement joins TRBV27 to TRBJ2-3, with unresolved D. Germline-derived CDR1 and CDR2 are MNHEY and SMNVEV (reference sequence). This CDR3 region has 14 residues. V lost 2 bases and J lost 5, with 11 bases in between. The CDR3 DNA reads TGTGCCAGCAGTTTAGGGCGGTATCAAGATACGCAGTATTTT. It yields the protein CASSLGRYQDTQYF.

The rearrangement links TRBV15 to TRBJ2-7, with 9 nucleotides matching TRBD2. Germline CDR1 LNHNV, CDR2 YYDKDF (reference sequence). With V trimmed by 5 bases and J by 1 base, 3 bases remained unmatched. The CDR3 runs to 14 residues. This CDR3 is CATSFAGGSYEQYF. The CDR3 coding sequence is TGTGCCACCAGCTTTGCGGGGGGGTCCTACGAGCAGTACTTC.

This clone was picked up one time. The V call is TRBV9, the J call TRBJ2-3; 11 bases map to TRBD2. The junction had 9 bases not matched to a gene; V was cut back by 3 bases and J by 6 bases. CDR3 length equals 16 residues. Germline V CDR1 and CDR2: SGDLS, YYNGEE. CDR3 sequence (DNA): TGTGCCAGCAGCGGTACTAGCGGGGGCTTTGGGGATACGCAGTATTTT. This translates into CASSGTSGGFGDTQYF. The full variable domain, completed using reference TRBV9 and TRBJ2-3, is DSGVTQTPKHLITATGQRVTLRCSPRSGDLSVYWYQQSLDQGLQFLIQYYNGEERAKGNILERFSAQQFPDLHSELNLSSLELGDSALYFCASSGTSGGFGDTQYFGPGTRLTVL.